One and the same sample provided the 10 T cell receptor beta chains below, sequenced in a study of post-analysis software for immune sequencing data. Study conclusions and caveats: A handful of TRBV segments occurring more often in patients than controls included TRBV5-6, TRBV5-1 and TRBV20-1.

These receptors' targets are unknown. Unique molecular identifiers were carried by the TCR beta cDNA libraries. TCRdb reprocessed the PCR reads via MiXCR and lists one record per CDR3 protein. The sample includes more than 500,000 distinct CDR3 sequences, 34% of them seen just once. Sequenced: blood. Receptor source: a girl aged 2 to 17 with multiple sclerosis.

There are many counts of this clonotype. The gene calls are TRBV5-6 and TRBJ2-7; the D gene is possibly TRBD2 (5 bases). Germline V CDR1 and CDR2: SGHDT, YYEEEE. The CDR3 has 14 amino acids. V was shortened by 6 bases and J by 7 bases, with 20 bases between the two germline ends. This CDR3 is CASTGEWERLEQYF. The CDR3 region has the DNA TGTGCCAGCACCGGCGAGTGGGAGCGGCTAGAGCAGTACTTC.

V gene TRBV18 combines with J gene TRBJ2-3, with 7 bases aligning to TRBD1. V shed 2 bases and J 8 bases; nucleotides not matched to a gene: 4. Germline values: CDR1 KGHSH, CDR2 LQKENI. The CDR3 covers 13 residues. The CDR3 loop is CASSPRQGSTQYF. The CDR3 DNA is TGTGCCAGCTCACCAAGACAGGGATCTACGCAGTATTTT. Filled out from reference TRBV18 and TRBJ2-3, the complete variable domain reads NAGVMQNPRHLVRRRGQEARLRCSPMKGHSHVYWYRQLPEEGLKFMVYLQKENIIDESGMPKERFSAEFPKEGPSILRIQQVVRGDSAAYFCASSPRQGSTQYFGPGTRLTVL.

This clonotype was detected only a few times. The chain carries TRBV11-2 and TRBJ2-3; D may be TRBD2 (5 bases). The CDR3 runs to 13 residues. CDR1 SGHAT and CDR2 FQNNGV come from the germline V gene. Trimming removed 0 bases at V and 4 bases at J, with 5 bases between. The CDR3 protein is CASSLERADTQYF. CDR3 sequence (DNA): TGTGCCAGCAGCTTAGAGAGGGCAGATACGCAGTATTTT. The variable domain in full, with the rest retrieved from reference TRBV11-2 and TRBJ2-3, is EAGVAQSPRYKIIEKRQSVAFWCNPISGHATLYWYQQILGQGPKLLIQFQNNGVVDDSQLPKDRFSAERLKGVDSTLKIQPAKLEDSAVYLCASSLERADTQYFGPGTRLTVL.

V is TRBV7-9 and J is TRBJ2-5; maybe TRBD2 (7 bases). This CDR3 has 16 amino acids. Trimming shortened V by 1 base and J by 4 bases, and 16 bases separated the two germline ends. Germline loops: CDR1 SEHNR, CDR2 FQNEAQ (reference sequence). The CDR3 here is CASSLGHDGGRETQYF. The CDR3 nucleotides are TGTGCCAGCAGCTTAGGGCACGACGGGGGGCGAGAGACCCAGTACTTC. The variable domain in full, completed from reference TRBV7-9 and TRBJ2-5, reads DTGVSQNPRHKITKRGQNVTFRCDPISEHNRLYWYRQTLGQGPEFLTYFQNEAQLEKSRLLSDRFSAERPKGSFSTLEIQRTEQGDSAMYLCASSLGHDGGRETQYFGPGTRLLVL.

The rearrangement uses TRBV7-3 and TRBJ2-5, with D tentatively TRBD2 (6 bases). CDR1 SGHTA and CDR2 FQGTGA come from the germline V gene. V lost 0 bases, J lost 2 bases, and 10 bases lay in between. This CDR3 spans 15 amino acids. Here the CDR3 DNA reads TGTGCCAGCAGCTTAACGCCGGGGGTACAAGAGACCCAGTACTTC. This sequence encodes CASSLTPGVQETQYF.

V and J are TRBV5-1 and TRBJ2-7; perhaps TRBD2 as D (6 bases). From germline, CDR1 is SGHRS and CDR2 YFSETQ. This CDR3 is built from 13 residues. Trimming took 4 bases from V and 7 from J, leaving 15 bases between them. The CDR3 loop reads CASSPSIGGEQYF. CDR3 DNA: TGCGCCAGCAGCCCGAGTATCGGGGGAGAGCAGTACTTC.

The sample holds a few counts of this clonotype. The J gene is TRBJ1-2, the V gene TRBV5-1; D unresolved. Looked up from germline, CDR1 is SGHRS and CDR2 is YFSETQ. There are 15 residues in the CDR3. Trimming cost V 0 bases and J 0 bases, with 9 bases left between them. The CDR3: CASSLEPAANYGYTF. DNA of the CDR3: TGCGCCAGCAGCTTGGAGCCAGCAGCTAACTATGGCTACACCTTC.

This clonotype was observed a handful of times. The V and J genes are TRBV20-1 and TRBJ2-5; the D gene is possibly TRBD2 (6 bases). The CDR3 is 13 residues long. CDR1 is DFQATT, CDR2 SNEGSKA, per germline (reference sequence). V was shortened by 3 bases and J by 5 bases, with 13 bases between the two germline ends. Here the CDR3 reads CSARLGGSETQYF. The CDR3 nucleotides are TGCAGTGCTAGGTTGGGGGGTTCGGAGACCCAGTACTTC.

The CDR3 reads CASSALWGDSRGADTQYF. In nucleotides, the CDR3 is TGTGCCAGCAGCGCACTATGGGGCGACAGTAGAGGGGCAGATACGCAGTATTTT. The chain recombines TRBV6-1 with TRBJ2-3; D could derive from TRBD1 or TRBD2 (5 bases each). This CDR3 has 18 amino acids. CDR1 and CDR2 from the germline V gene are MNHNS and SASEGT. The V end was cut by 6 bases, the J end by 4 bases, with 26 bases between.

This clonotype has only a few counts. V and J are TRBV7-2 and TRBJ2-5; weak D call: TRBD1 (6 bases). The J call may be wrong; the DNA end is better matched by TRBJ2-7. CDR3 size: 14 residues. Germline assignment: CDR1 SGHTA and CDR2 FQGNSA. The DNA of the CDR3 is TGTGCCAGCAAACGCCTGGGGGCGATTGACGAGCAGTACTTC. It is translated as CASKRLGAIDEQYF.